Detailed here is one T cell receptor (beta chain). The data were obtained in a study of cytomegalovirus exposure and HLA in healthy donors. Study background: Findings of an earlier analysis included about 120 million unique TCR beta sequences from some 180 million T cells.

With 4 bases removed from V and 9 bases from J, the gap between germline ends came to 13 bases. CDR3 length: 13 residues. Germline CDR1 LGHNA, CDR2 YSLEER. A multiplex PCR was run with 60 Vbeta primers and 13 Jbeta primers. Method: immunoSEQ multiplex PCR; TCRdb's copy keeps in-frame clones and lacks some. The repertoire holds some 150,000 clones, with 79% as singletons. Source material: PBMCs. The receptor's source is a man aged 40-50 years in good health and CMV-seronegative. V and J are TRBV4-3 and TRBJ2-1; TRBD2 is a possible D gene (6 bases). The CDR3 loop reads CASSRLGGSEQFF. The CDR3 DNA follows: TGCGCCAGCAGCCGCCTAGGAGGGAGTGAGCAGTTCTTC.